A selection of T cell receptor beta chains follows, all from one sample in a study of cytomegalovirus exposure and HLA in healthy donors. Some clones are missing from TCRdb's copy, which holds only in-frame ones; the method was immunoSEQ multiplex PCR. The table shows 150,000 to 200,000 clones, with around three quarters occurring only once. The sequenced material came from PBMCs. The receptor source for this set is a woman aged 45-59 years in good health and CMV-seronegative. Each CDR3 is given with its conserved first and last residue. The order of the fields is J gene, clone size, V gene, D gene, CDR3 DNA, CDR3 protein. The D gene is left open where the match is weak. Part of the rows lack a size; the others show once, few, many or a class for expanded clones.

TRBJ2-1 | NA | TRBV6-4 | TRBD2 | TGTGCCAGCAGCCGGGAGGCCGACCCCTACAATGAGCAGTTCTTC | CASSREADPYNEQFF
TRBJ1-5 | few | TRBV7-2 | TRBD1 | TGTGCCAGCAGCCCCATGGACAGGGAGAGCCAGCCCCAGCATTTT | CASSPMDRESQPQHF
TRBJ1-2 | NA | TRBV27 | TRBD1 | TGTGCCAGCAGTTTATATAAGGGACAGGGGAATAGCTACACCTTC | CASSLYKGQGNSYTF
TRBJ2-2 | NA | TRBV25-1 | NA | TGTGCCAGCAGTGAATATATGGCCCCCACCGGGGAGCTGTTTTTT | CASSEYMAPTGELFF
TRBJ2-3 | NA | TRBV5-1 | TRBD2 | TGCGCCAGCAGCTATCTAGGACTAGCGGGAGGGATGGCAGATACGCAGTATTTT | CASSYLGLAGGMADTQYF
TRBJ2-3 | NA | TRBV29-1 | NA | TGCAGCGTGCCCGACCTAGCGAGCACAGATACGCAGTATTTT | CSVPDLASTDTQYF
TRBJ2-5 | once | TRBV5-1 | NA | TGCGCCAGCAGCACCAACCCACCCGGGACCCAGTACTTC | CASSTNPPGTQYF
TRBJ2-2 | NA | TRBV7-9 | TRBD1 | TGTGCCAGCCCCACCGGGACAGGGGTCACCGGGGAGCTGTTTTTT | CASPTGTGVTGELFF
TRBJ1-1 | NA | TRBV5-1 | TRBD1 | TGCGCCAGCAGCCAGCAGGGGGGCACTGAAGCTTTCTTT | CASSQQGGTEAFF
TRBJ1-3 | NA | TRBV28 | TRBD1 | TGTGCCAGCAGCTGGGGGACAGGGGGTTTAGGTGGAAACACCATATATTTT | CASSWGTGGLGGNTIYF
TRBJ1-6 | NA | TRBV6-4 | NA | TGTGCCAGCAGTGAAGATTACAGCCCCAATTCACCCCTCCACTTT | CASSEDYSPNSPLHF
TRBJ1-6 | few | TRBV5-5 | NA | TGTGCCAGCAGCTGGGACATCTCCTATAATTCACCCCTCCACTTT | CASSWDISYNSPLHF
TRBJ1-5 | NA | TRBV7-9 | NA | TGTGCCAGCAGACACAAGCGGGGGGGCCAGCCCCAGCATTTT | CASRHKRGGQPQHF
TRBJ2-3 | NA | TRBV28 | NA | TGTGCCAGCAGTTTAGGTCTAGCCGCCAACACAGATACGCAGTATTTT | CASSLGLAANTDTQYF
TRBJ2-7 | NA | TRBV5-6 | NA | TGTGCCAGCAGGGGCTTTCACGAGCAGTACTTC | CASRGFHEQYF
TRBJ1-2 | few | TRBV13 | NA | TGTGCCAGCAGCTTAGGGGAGGGGTTTCTAGCAAGGTTGTATGGCTACACCTTC | CASSLGEGFLARLYGYTF
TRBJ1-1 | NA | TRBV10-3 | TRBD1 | TGTGCCATCAGTGAGTCGGCTGTTCGGACAGGGGCCACTGAAGCTTTCTTT | CAISESAVRTGATEAFF
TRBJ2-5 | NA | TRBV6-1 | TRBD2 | TGTGCCAGCAGTCGTGCCCCCGGGGGGGTAGAGACCCAGTACTTC | CASSRAPGGVETQYF
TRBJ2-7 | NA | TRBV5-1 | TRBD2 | TGCGCCAGCAGCTTTAGCCGGGGGGGACGTTCTTACGAGCAGTACTTC | CASSFSRGGRSYEQYF
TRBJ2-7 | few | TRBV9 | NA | TGTGCCAGCAGCCTCCATAGCGCCTCCTACGAGCAGTACTTC | CASSLHSASYEQYF
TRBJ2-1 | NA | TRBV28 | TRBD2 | TGTGCCAGCACCCCCCATAGCGGGAACTCCTACAATGAGCAGTTCTTC | CASTPHSGNSYNEQFF
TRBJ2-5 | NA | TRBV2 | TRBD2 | TGTGCCAGCAGTGGGGCGGGGGGCGTGGCCGGGACCCAGTACTTC | CASSGAGGVAGTQYF
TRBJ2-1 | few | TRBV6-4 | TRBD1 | TGTGCCAGCAGTGACCATACAGGGGGAGCCTACAATGAGCAGTTCTTC | CASSDHTGGAYNEQFF
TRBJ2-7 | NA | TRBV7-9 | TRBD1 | TGTGCCAGCAGCATTGCGCCCTGGGGGACAGGTTCCTCCTACGAGCAGTACTTC | CASSIAPWGTGSSYEQYF
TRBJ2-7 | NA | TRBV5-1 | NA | TGCGCCAGCAGCCCCAGACAGACCAACTACGAGCAGTACTTC | CASSPRQTNYEQYF
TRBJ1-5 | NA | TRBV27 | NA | TGTGCCAGCAGTCCCATCCCCAATCAGCCCCAGCATTTT | CASSPIPNQPQHF
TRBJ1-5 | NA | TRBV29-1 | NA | TGCAGCGCGGGACATAGCAATCAGCCCCAGCATTTT | CSAGHSNQPQHF
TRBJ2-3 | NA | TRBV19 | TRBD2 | TGTGCCAGTAGTCTGCGGACTAGTTCGGATACGCAGTATTTT | CASSLRTSSDTQYF
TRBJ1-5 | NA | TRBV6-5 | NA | TGTGCCAGCAGTCAAGGGGGGGTTCAGCCCCAGCATTTT | CASSQGGVQPQHF
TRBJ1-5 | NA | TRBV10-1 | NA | TGCGCCAGCAATACCACAGGGAATCAGCCCCAGCATTTT | CASNTTGNQPQHF
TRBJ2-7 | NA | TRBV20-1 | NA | TGCAGTGCTAGTCAACCGGAGGAGCAGTACTTC | CSASQPEEQYF
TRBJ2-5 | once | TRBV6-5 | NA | TGTGCCAGCAGTCTCCGGGGTCCACAAGAGACCCAGTACTTC | CASSLRGPQETQYF
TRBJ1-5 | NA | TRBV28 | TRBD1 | TGTGCCAGCAGTGCGAGACAGGGATCGGGCAATCAGCCCCAGCATTTT | CASSARQGSGNQPQHF
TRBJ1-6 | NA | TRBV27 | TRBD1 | TGTGCCAGCAGTTTGAGGACAGGGGTAGCCTATAATTCACCCCTCCACTTT | CASSLRTGVAYNSPLHF
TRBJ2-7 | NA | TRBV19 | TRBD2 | TGTGCCAGTAGTATCGGGACTAGCGGGACGGGGGAGCAGTACTTC | CASSIGTSGTGEQYF
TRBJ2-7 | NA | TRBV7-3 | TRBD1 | TGTGCCAGCAGCCCACAGGGACAGGGTCCCCACGAGCAGTACTTC | CASSPQGQGPHEQYF
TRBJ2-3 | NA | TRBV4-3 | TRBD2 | TGCGCCAGCAGCCAGGAGGGACTAGCGGGCCGCACAGATACGCAGTATTTT | CASSQEGLAGRTDTQYF
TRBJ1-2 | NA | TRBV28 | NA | TGTGCCAGCAGTCCAGACAGCTCTAGGGGCTACACCTTC | CASSPDSSRGYTF
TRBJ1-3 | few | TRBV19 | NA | TGTGCCAGTCGTGCGTTGAGCTCTGGAAACACCATATATTTT | CASRALSSGNTIYF
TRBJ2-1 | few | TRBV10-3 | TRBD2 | TGTGCCATCAGTGAGTCCGGGACTAGCGGGGGGGCCAATGAGCAGTTCTTC | CAISESGTSGGANEQFF
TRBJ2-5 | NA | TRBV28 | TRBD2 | TGTGCCAGCAGTGGGGGACTAGCGGGGACCCAGTACTTC | CASSGGLAGTQYF
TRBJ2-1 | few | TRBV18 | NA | TGTGCCAGCTCACCACCTCCAGCGGGCTCCTACAATGAGCAGTTCTTC | CASSPPPAGSYNEQFF
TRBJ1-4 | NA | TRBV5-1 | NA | TGCGCCAGCAGCCAAGGACGAGGGACTAATGAAAAACTGTTTTTT | CASSQGRGTNEKLFF
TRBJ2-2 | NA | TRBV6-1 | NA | TGTGCCAGCAGTGAAACCCAGGGTAGCACCGGGGAGCTGTTTTTT | CASSETQGSTGELFF
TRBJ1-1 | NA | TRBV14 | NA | TGTGCCAGCAGCCAACAGGGGTTTGAAGCTTTCTTT | CASSQQGFEAFF
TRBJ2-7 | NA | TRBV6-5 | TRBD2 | TGTGCCAGCAGTTACTCGGGCCTAGCGGAGCGCTACGAGCAGTACTTC | CASSYSGLAERYEQYF
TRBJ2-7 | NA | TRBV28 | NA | TGTGCCAGCAGCTTCCTCCCTGCCTACGAGCAGTACTTC | CASSFLPAYEQYF
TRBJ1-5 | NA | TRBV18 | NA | TGTGCCAGCTCACCACCGACAGCTAATCAGCCCCAGCATTTT | CASSPPTANQPQHF